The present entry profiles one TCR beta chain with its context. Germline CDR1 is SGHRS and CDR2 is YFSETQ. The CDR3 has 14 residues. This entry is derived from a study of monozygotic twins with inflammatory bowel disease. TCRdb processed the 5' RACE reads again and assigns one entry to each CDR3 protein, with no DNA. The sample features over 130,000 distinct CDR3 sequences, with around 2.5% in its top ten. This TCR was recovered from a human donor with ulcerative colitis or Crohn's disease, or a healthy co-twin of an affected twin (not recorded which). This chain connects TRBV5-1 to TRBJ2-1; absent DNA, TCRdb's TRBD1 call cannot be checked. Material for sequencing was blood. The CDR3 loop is CASSFGRGDNEQFF. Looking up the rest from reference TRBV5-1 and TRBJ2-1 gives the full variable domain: KAGVTQTPRYLIKTRGQQVTLSCSPISGHRSVSWYQQTPGQGLQFLFEYFSETQRNKGNFPGRFSGRQFSNSRSEMNVSTLELGDSALYLCASSFGRGDNEQFFGPGTRLTVL.